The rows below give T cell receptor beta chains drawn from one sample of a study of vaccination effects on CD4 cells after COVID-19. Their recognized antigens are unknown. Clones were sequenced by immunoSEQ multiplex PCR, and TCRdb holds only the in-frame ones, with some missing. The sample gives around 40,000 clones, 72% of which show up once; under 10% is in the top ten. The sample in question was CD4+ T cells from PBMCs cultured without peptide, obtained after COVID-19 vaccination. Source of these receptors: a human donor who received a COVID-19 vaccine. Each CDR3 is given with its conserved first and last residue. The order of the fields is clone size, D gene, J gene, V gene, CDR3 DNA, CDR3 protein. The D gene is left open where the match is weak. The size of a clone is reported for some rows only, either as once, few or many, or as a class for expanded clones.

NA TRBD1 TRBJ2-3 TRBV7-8 TGTGCCAGCAGCTTAGAAAGGATTCCGGGACAGGGGTCGGGAGATACGCAGTATTTT CASSLERIPGQGSGDTQYF
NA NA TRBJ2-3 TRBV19 TGTGCCAGTAGTATAGAACAGGTCGCAGATACGCAGTATTTT CASSIEQVADTQYF
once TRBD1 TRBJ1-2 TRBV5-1 TGCGCCAGCAGCCGTGGACAGGAACCCTATGGCTACACCTTC CASSRGQEPYGYTF
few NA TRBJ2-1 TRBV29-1 TGCAGCGTACCCCCCCCGTTAATCTCCACGGGTGAGCAGTTCTTC CSVPPPLISTGEQFF
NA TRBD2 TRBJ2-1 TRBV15 TGTGCCACCAGCCCGATTAGCGGGAGGGCCCAGTGGTCCTACAATGAGCAGTTCTTC CATSPISGRAQWSYNEQFF
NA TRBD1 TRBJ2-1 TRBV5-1 TGCGCCAGCAGCATTGGGACAGGGCAGAACAATGAGCAGTTCTTC CASSIGTGQNNEQFF
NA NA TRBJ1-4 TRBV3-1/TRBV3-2 TGTGCCAGCAGCCAAGAGGGGTCTAATGAAAAACTGTTTTTT CASSQEGSNEKLFF
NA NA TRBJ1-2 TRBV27 TGTGCCAGCAGTTTATTCGGGAAGGTGGCAGACTATGGCTACACCTTC CASSLFGKVADYGYTF
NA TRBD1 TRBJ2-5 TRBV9 TGTGCCAGCAGCAGGGACAGCGGACCTCTGGAGACCCAGTACTTC CASSRDSGPLETQYF
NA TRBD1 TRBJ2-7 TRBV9 TGTGCCAGCAGCGCCCGGGACAGGGGGACTACAAGGTACTTC CASSARDRGTTRYF
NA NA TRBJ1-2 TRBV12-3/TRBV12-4 TGTGCCAGCAGTCTAAGACCCGGGGATGGCTACACCTTC CASSLRPGDGYTF
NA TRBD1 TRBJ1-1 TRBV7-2 TGTGCCAGCAGCTTATTCAGGACAGGAGAAGCTTTCTTT CASSLFRTGEAFF
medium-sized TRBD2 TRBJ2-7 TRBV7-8 TGTGCCAGCAGCTGGGGACTAGCGGGAGTCGAGCAGTACTTC CASSWGLAGVEQYF
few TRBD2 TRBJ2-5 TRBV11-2 TGTGCCAGCAGCTTAGGGACTAGCGGACCAGAGACCCAGTACTTC CASSLGTSGPETQYF
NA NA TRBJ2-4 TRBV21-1 TGTGCCAGCAGCCTCTACGGGGCGAGGGCCGGGGGAGCCAAAAACATTCAGTACTTC CASSLYGARAGGAKNIQYF
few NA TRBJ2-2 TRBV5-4 TGTGCCAGCAGCTTGGCGACGTATCGGAGAACCGGGGAGCTGTTTTTT CASSLATYRRTGELFF
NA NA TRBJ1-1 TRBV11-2 TGTGCCAGCAGCCCGCTTCGGAGATGGGACATGGGTACTGAAGCTTTCTTT CASSPLRRWDMGTEAFF
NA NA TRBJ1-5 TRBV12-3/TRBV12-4 TGTGCCAGCAGTTTAATGAATCAGCCCCAGCATTTT CASSLMNQPQHF
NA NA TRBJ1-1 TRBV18 TGTGCCAGCTCACCAAGACAGTACGAGGTGGACACTGAAGCTTTCTTT CASSPRQYEVDTEAFF
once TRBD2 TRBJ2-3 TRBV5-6 TGTGCCAGCAGCTTGTTCGGACTAGCAACAGATACGCAGTATTTT CASSLFGLATDTQYF
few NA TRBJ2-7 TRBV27 TGTGCCAGCAGTTTTGGCGTAGGGCGGGACTCCTACGAGCAGTACTTC CASSFGVGRDSYEQYF
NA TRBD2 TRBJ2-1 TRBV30 TGTGCCTGGGCTCCGCCGGGACTAGCGGGGGGAAGCTCCTACAATGAGCAGTTCTTC CAWAPPGLAGGSSYNEQFF
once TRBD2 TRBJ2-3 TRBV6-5 TGTGCCAGCAGATCCGGGACTAGCGGGGCTGATACGCAGTATTTT CASRSGTSGADTQYF
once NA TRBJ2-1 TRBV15 TGTGCCACCGGCTGGCACTCCTACAATGAGCAGTTCTTC CATGWHSYNEQFF
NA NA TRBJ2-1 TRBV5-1 TGCGCCAGCAGCTTGGCCGAAACCTACAATGAGCAGTTCTTC CASSLAETYNEQFF